The sequence of this T cell receptor (beta chain) was determined in a study of CD8+ T cells in alopecia areata. Study details: Tofacitinib administration to treated patients was oral, at 5 to 10 mg twice daily. Study results and limitations: TCR sharing was clearer in mice than between patients, perhaps partly owing to patient HLA diversity.

Treatment meaning: oral pan-JAK inhibitor, 5-10 mg twice daily. It was cDNA, reverse transcribed from extracted RNA, that served as the sequencing template. Produced via immunoSEQ multiplex PCR; TCRdb's table is partial and in-frame only. The sample lists roughly 110,000 clones; 56% were seen once. About this clone itself: As yet, its antigen is unknown. The junction and the germline gene differ at one end; a read error may be behind it.

The germline V gene has CDR1 SSHAT and CDR2 FNYEAQ (reference sequence). This CDR3 is built from 13 residues. The receptor was isolated from a human donor with alopecia areata. This chain uses TRBV7-7 with TRBJ1-5; the D is unclear. Here the sequenced sample was CD4+ T cells sorted from blood, taken at week 24, from a patient treated with tofacitinib. CDR3 DNA: TGTGCTAGCAGCTTAACCGTTAATCAGCCCCAGCATTTT. Protein product: CASSLTVNQPQHF.